This T cell receptor (beta chain) was captured in a study of lymphopenia after photon versus proton radiotherapy. Study observations and caveats: Better survival with proton therapy was suggested as possible, not demonstrated. In patients who died, overall survival fell as post-nadir TCR diversity dropped more. After the lymphocyte nadir, photon-treated repertoires showed oligoclonal expansion, especially of CD8+ Temra cells. Relative stability marked proton patients; photon patients lost diversity and naive cells.

Remarks on this clone: Its antigen is not identified.

V was pared by 1 base and J by 6 bases, with 9 bases of the junction left unmatched. Looked up from germline, CDR1 is SGHTA and CDR2 is FQGNSA. The CDR3 length is 16 residues. TCRdb keeps only in-frame clones here, not all; method: immunoSEQ multiplex PCR. The sample contains around 62,000 clones, approximately 84% of which appear only once. This chain uses TRBV7-2 with TRBJ2-1, with 7 bases identical to TRBD2. The receptor comes from a man in his fifties or sixties with pancreatic cancer. Sample: peripheral blood, taken from a patient treated with proton-based radiotherapy. The CDR3 protein is CASSLGSSGFGNEQFF. The DNA of the CDR3 is TGTGCCAGCAGCTTAGGCAGTAGCGGGTTCGGCAATGAGCAGTTCTTC.